This note documents a single T cell receptor (beta chain) sequence. Clones were sequenced by immunoSEQ multiplex PCR, and TCRdb holds only the in-frame ones, with some missing. The table shows tens of thousands of clones, with 85% to 95% occurring only once. The CDR3 length is 12 residues. V lost 4 bases to trimming and J lost 5 bases, with 8 bases between them. The V gene's germline CDR1 is SNHLY and CDR2 FYNNEI. The sample belongs to a study of T cell changes during pregnancy in multiple sclerosis. The TCR sequence derives from a female donor in good health, enrolled as a control in a pregnancy study. J is TRBJ2-5 and V is TRBV2; D unclear. Sequences were derived from peripheral blood, sampled in the second trimester of pregnancy. In DNA form, the CDR3 reads TGTGCCAGCAGTGTTCTCCCGGAGACCCAGTACTTC. Protein product: CASSVLPETQYF.